The sequence of this TCR beta chain was determined in a study of blood T cell repertoires in COVID-19. Study-wide background: Material from acute and convalescent COVID-19 was sourced from the United States, Italy and Spain.

As handled by the study authors: For nucleated cells, counts were estimated from reference gene primer amplification. Sequencing was performed with immunoSEQ multiplex PCR; in TCRdb, only in-frame clones are kept and a portion is missing. V and J calls and clone size come straight from that table; D and trimming were deduced from the DNA. The data show about 240,000 clones, 87% seen once. V lost 2 bases and J lost 2, with 7 bases in between. Germline loops: CDR1 MNHEY, CDR2 SVGAGI. The CDR3 loop spans 14 amino acids. Sequencing used peripheral blood. This TCR came from a man in his fifties or sixties who had recovered from COVID-19. The chain links TRBV6-5 to TRBJ1-3; unclear D gene. The CDR3 loop reads CASSYGDAGNTIYF. The DNA of the CDR3 is TGTGCCAGCAGTTACGGAGACGCTGGAAACACCATATATTTT.